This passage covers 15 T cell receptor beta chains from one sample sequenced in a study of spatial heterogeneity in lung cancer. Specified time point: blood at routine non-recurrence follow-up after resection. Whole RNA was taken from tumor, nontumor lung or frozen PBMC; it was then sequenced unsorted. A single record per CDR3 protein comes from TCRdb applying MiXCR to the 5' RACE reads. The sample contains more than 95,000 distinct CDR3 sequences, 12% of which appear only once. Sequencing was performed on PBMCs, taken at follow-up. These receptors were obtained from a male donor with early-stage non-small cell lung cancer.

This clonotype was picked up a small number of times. Written as DNA, the CDR3 is TGTGCCAGCAGCTACGCCGGGACTAGCGGATACAATGAGCAGTTCTTC. Its protein product is CASSYAGTSGYNEQFF. This chain joins TRBV5-6 and TRBJ2-1, with 11 bases matching TRBD2. Germline values: CDR1 SGHDT, CDR2 YYEEEE. The CDR3 loop spans 16 amino acids. With V trimmed by 3 bases and J by 4 bases, 6 bases remained unmatched.

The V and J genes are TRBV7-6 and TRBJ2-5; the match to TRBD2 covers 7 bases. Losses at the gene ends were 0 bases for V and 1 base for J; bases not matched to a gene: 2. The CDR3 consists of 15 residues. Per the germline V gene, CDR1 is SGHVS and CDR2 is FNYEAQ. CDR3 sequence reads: CASSLAGLIQETQYF. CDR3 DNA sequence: TGTGCCAGCAGCTTAGCGGGACTAATCCAAGAGACCCAGTACTTC. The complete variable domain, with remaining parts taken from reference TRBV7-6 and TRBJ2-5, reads GAGVSQSPRYKVTKRGQDVALRCDPISGHVSLYWYRQALGQGPEFLTYFNYEAQQDKSGLPNDRFSAERPEGSISTLTIQRTEQRDSAMYRCASSLAGLIQETQYFGPGTRLLVL.

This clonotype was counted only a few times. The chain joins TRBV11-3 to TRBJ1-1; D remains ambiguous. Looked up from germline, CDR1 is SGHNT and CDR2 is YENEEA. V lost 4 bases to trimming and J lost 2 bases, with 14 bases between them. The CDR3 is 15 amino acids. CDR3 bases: TGTGCCAGCAGCTCCTCTACCGGGCTCAACACTGAAGCTTTCTTT. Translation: CASSSSTGLNTEAFF.

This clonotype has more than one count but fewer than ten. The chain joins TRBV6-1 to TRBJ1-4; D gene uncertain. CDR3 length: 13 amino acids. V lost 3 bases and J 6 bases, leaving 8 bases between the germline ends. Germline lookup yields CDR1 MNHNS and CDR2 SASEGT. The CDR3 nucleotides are TGTGCCAGCAGTGACGGCGGAGATGAAAAACTGTTTTTT. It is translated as CASSDGGDEKLFF.

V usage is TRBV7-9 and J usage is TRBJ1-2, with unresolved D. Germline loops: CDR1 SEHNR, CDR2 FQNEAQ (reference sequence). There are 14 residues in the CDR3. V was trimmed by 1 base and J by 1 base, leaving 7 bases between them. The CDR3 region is CASSLEGINYGYTF. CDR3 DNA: TGTGCCAGCAGCTTAGAAGGGATTAACTATGGCTACACCTTC.

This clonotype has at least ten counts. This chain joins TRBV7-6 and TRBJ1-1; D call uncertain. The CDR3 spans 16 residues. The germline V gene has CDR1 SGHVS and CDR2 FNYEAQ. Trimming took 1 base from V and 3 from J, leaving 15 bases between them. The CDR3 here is CASSLGTRVRYTEAFF. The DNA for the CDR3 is TGTGCCAGCAGCTTAGGAACGAGGGTGAGGTACACTGAAGCTTTCTTT.

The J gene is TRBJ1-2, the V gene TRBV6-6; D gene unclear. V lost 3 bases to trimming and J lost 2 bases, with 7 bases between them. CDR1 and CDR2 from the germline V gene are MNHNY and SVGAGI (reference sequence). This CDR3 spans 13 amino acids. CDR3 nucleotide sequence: TGTGCCAGCAGTTATGGTCAGAACTATGGCTACACCTTC. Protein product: CASSYGQNYGYTF.

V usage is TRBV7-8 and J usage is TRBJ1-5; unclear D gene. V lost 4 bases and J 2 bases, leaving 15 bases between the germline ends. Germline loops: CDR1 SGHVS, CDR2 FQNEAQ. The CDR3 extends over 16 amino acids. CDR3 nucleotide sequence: TGTGCCAGCAGCTCACGGGAGTTTTCGGGCAATCAGCCCCAGCATTTT. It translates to CASSSREFSGNQPQHF.

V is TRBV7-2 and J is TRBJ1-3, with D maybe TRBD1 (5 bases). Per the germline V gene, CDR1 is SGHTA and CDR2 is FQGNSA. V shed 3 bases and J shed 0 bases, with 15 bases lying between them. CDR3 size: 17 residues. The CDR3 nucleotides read TGTGCCAGCAGCTTGACGGGACTCAGAAGCTCTGGAAACACCATATATTTT. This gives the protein CASSLTGLRSSGNTIYF.

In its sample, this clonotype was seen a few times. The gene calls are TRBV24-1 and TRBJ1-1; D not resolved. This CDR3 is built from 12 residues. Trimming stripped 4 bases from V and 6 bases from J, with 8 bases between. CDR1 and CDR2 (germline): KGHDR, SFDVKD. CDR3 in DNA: TGTGCCACCAGTGACGCCGGCTCTGAAGCTTTCTTT. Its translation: CATSDAGSEAFF.

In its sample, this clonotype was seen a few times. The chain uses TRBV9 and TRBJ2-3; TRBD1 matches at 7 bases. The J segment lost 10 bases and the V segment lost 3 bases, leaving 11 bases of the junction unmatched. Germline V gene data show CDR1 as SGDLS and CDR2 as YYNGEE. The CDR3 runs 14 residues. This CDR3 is CASSGTGPRGAQYF. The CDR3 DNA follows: TGTGCCAGCAGCGGGACAGGACCCCGCGGAGCGCAGTATTTT.

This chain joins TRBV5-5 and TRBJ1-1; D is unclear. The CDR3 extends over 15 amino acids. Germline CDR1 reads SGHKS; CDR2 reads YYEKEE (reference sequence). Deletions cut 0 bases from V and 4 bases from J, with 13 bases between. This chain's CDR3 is CASSLVPGFATEAFF. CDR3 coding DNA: TGTGCCAGCAGCTTGGTACCGGGATTCGCCACTGAAGCTTTCTTT. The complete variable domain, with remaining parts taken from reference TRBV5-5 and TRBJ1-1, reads DAGVTQSPTHLIKTRGQQVTLRCSPISGHKSVSWYQQVLGQGPQFIFQYYEKEERGRGNFPDRFSARQFPNYSSELNVNALLLGDSALYLCASSLVPGFATEAFFGQGTRLTVV.

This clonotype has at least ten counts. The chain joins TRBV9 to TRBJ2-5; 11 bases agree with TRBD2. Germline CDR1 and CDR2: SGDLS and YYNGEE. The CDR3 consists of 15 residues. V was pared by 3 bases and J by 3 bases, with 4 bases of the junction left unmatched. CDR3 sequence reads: CASSAGTSGKETQYF. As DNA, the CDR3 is TGTGCCAGCAGCGCAGGGACTAGCGGAAAAGAGACCCAGTACTTC.

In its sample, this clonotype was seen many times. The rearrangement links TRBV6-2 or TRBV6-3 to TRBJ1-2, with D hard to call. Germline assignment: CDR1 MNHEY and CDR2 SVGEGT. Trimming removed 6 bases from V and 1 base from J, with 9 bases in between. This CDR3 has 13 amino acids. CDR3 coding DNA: TGTGCCAGCAGAGAAAGGGTTAACTATGGCTACACCTTC. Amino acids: CASRERVNYGYTF.

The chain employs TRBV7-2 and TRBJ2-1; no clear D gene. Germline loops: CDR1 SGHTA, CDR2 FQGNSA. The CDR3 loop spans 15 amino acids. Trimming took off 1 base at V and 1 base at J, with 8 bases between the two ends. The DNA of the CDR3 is TGTGCCAGCAGCTTAGTAATGGGGTCCTACAATGAGCAGTTCTTC. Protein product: CASSLVMGSYNEQFF.